This T cell receptor (beta chain) was captured in a study of shared clonotypes between healthy human individuals (dated by TCRdb to about 2020). General notes on the study: The cohort included three men and two women between 18 and 49 years of age. For each donor, CD4 naive and CD4 memory were each run on three plates, CD8 naive on two plates, and CD8 memory on one plate. Blood TCR repertoires of about five healthy adults were deeply sequenced to estimate repertoire size and the extent of clonotype sharing between individuals. Libraries were prepared and TCR repertoires were sequenced by different laboratories using diverse techniques, in order to increase sequencing depth and limit assay-specific biases. Leukapheresis yielded between about 0.85 and 10 billion PBMCs per donor.

The study at large found these results: Naive subsets generally had larger estimated clonotype richness than memory subsets. Because the study included a small number of donors, the genetic and exposure-history diversity represented was limited. Across four donors, about 5% of naive CD4, approximately 3.6% of naive CD8, 2% to 2.5% of memory CD4, and approximately 0.4% of memory CD8 clonotypes were shared. Compared with non-shared clonotypes, clonotypes shared by all four sorted-subset donors had higher generation probabilities. Rarefaction of sorted-subset datasets indicated incomplete sequencing despite the large sequencing depth. Sampling was restricted to blood, and TCR repertoires in tissue are likely to differ from TCR repertoires in blood. Pairwise subsampling indicated that sequencing depth was expected to affect the degree of clonotype sharing among donors.

Using the deep immunoSEQ assay, TCR CDR3 regions were amplified from genomic DNA by multiplex PCR. For each cell subset, the extracted genomic DNA was distributed evenly across all wells of several immunoSEQ 96-well plates, and each plate served as one replicate. For sorted subsets, 150 to 200 ng genomic DNA, equal to some 28,000 T cell genomes, was loaded into each replicate PCR. Purified libraries were measured with a Qubit 3.0 fluorometer, size-checked on a Bioanalyzer 2100, and measured again with the KAPA Library Quantification kit. A separate single-read 150-cycle Illumina NextSeq 550 flow cell was used to sequence each immunoSEQ 96-well plate. The study's processing was this. Because the immunoSEQ output held only junctional sequences and lacked quality scores, the filtering could not match the filtering applied to full-length reads. To assign V/J genes and CDR3, sequences were annotated using PyIR, a Python wrapper for IgBLAST v1.9, with IMGT germline references. Any read was removed if the V/J assignment was weak (E-value above 1e-6), the CDR3 was missing, or the read contained stop codons, out-of-frame junctions, or ambiguous translated residues. V3J clonotypes were defined by identical inferred V gene, J gene, and CDR3 amino acid sequence. Percentage overlap between repertoires was computed as shared unique clonotypes divided by the size of the smaller repertoire. RTK rarefaction, the Chao1 estimator, and Recon v2.1 estimates of unobserved clonotypes were used to assess repertoire richness. Generation probabilities for all TCRbeta clonotypes obtained by the gDNA method from a few donors were computed using OLGA. The table comes from immuneACCESS by way of TCRdb, which keeps in-frame sequences with V and J called. Part of the clones is missing from these tables; in studies checked, under half for an unresolved V gene and the rest for unknown reasons. For V, J and clone size, that table is used; D and trimming come from the DNA. The sample records 950,000 to 1,300,000 clones, about 80% of which are singletons. Together, the top ten hold about 1.5% of the sample.

The donors were healthy, HIV-negative adults with no recently reported acute infections or vaccinations. All donors were Caucasian adults living in Nashville, Tennessee, USA. CD4+ T cells were enriched by magnetic negative selection; naive cells were then positively selected on CD45RA, and the negative fraction formed the memory subset. Blood was collected by leukapheresis, and PBMCs were isolated by Ficoll-Histopaque density gradient centrifugation and then cryopreserved in liquid nitrogen vapor phase. Purity and quantity of every magnetically sorted T cell population were checked by analytical flow cytometry. Genomic DNA was isolated from each sorted fraction and quantified by UV absorbance on a Nanodrop 2000c. The V end loses 8 bases and the J end loses 0 bases, and a stretch of 17 bases separates them. CDR1 and CDR2, looked up from the germline V gene (reference sequence), are GTSNPN and SVGIG. The CDR3 has 16 amino acids, counting the end cysteine and phenylalanine. This entry keeps only the CDR3 DNA: 48 bases, framed from base 1.

With regard to this clone: Its binding antigen is unknown. Base qualities are not at hand, and no much larger clone is one base apart.

This TCR came from a man aged 18 to 35 in good health. The specimen sequenced was memory CD4+ T cells sorted from blood. In light of the paper, this sample's cell subset or site label describes: CD45RA-negative fraction. The V gene is TRBV30 and the J gene is TRBJ1-6; the D gene cannot be named for sure. The DNA sequence reads TGTGCCGCTCATAGGTTGACGGACTCCTATAATTCACCCCTCCACTTT. Translated, this gives CAAHRLTDSYNSPLHF.